These 24 T cell receptor beta chains were sequenced from one sample in a study of early T cells in non-severe SARS-CoV-2 infection. One entry per CDR3 protein, called by TCRdb with MiXCR from the 5' RACE reads. The repertoire has roughly 75,000 distinct CDR3 sequences, approximately 12% of them found once; the top ten carry roughly 3.6%. The sequencing sample was made of whole blood. The receptors were gathered from an adult who was a healthcare worker with PCR-confirmed SARS-CoV-2 infection or an uninfected control (not recorded which).

This clonotype was seen a handful of times. This chain links TRBV20-1 with TRBJ2-7; 8 bases are shared with TRBD2. The CDR3 loop spans 12 amino acids. Unmatched junction bases numbered 8, after V lost 6 bases and J lost 7 bases. The V gene's germline CDR1 is DFQATT and CDR2 SNEGSKA (reference sequence). As DNA, the CDR3 is TGCAGTGCCCCTAGCGGGCCCATTGAGCAGTACTTC. It is translated as CSAPSGPIEQYF.

This clonotype was detected many times. The V gene is TRBV30, the J gene TRBJ2-4; TRBD2 might be the D (6 bases). The CDR3 has 14 residues. The V end lost 5 bases, the J end lost 0 bases, and 11 bases lay between the germline ends. CDR1 is GTSNPN, CDR2 SVGIG, per germline (reference sequence). CDR3 DNA sequence: TGTGCCTGGGGGACTGGCCTAGCCAAAAACATTCAGTACTTC. It encodes CAWGTGLAKNIQYF.

This clonotype has a handful of counts. The chain recombines TRBV28 with TRBJ2-7, with 8 positions matching TRBD2. Germline CDR1 MDHEN, CDR2 SYDVKM. Unmatched junction bases numbered 9, after V lost 7 bases and J lost 4 bases. The CDR3 is 14 amino acids. The CDR3 protein is CASIPGGATYEQYF. CDR3 coding DNA: TGTGCCAGCATCCCCGGGGGGGCTACGTACGAGCAGTACTTC.

About this clonotype itself: The junction differs from germline at one of its ends, possibly a read error. The V and J genes are TRBV7-9 and TRBJ2-7, with TRBD1 as a possible D gene (6 bases). This CDR3 region has 10 residues. Germline-derived CDR1 and CDR2 are SEHNR and FQNEAQ (reference sequence). Here the CDR3 DNA reads TGTGCCAGCAGCCCGGACAGCTCTGAATTC. It specifies CASSPDSSEF.

This clonotype was observed a few times. The genes are TRBV7-7 and TRBJ2-5, with D possibly being TRBD2 (5 bases). Per germline, CDR1 SSHAT and CDR2 FNYEAQ (reference sequence). This CDR3 spans 15 amino acids. V gave up 1 base and J gave up 1 base, with 10 bases separating them. The CDR3: CASSLGSSLQETQYF. The CDR3 region has the DNA TGTGCCAGCAGCTTAGGTTCTAGCCTCCAAGAGACCCAGTACTTC.

This clonotype was picked up a small number of times. The CDR3, as DNA: TGCAGTGCTACGCCGCCTGCAGGGCACTCACCCCTCCACTTT. As protein: CSATPPAGHSPLHF. The rearrangement uses TRBV20-1 and TRBJ1-6; perhaps TRBD1 as D (5 bases). The V gene lost 4 bases and the J gene lost 10 bases, with 17 bases spanning the gap. Germline V gives CDR1 DFQATT, CDR2 SNEGSKA (reference sequence). CDR3 length equals 14 residues.

This rearrangement joins TRBV20-1 to TRBJ2-6; D call uncertain. The germline CDR1 and CDR2 sequences are DFQATT and SNEGSKA (reference sequence). This CDR3 has 13 residues. With 6 bases removed from V and 9 bases from J, the gap between germline ends came to 15 bases. For the CDR3, the DNA is TGCAGTGCAACCCAAGGCATGGGCAACGTCCTGACTTTC. Protein product: CSATQGMGNVLTF.

This clonotype appeared a few times. This chain connects TRBV6-5 to TRBJ2-3, with D perhaps matching TRBD1 (5 bases). CDR1 MNHEY and CDR2 SVGAGI come from the germline V gene. The CDR3 is 13 residues long. V dropped 2 bases and J dropped 6 bases, with 9 bases sitting between them. CDR3 loop: CASSYTAGDTQYF. CDR3 nucleotide sequence: TGTGCCAGCAGTTACACAGCAGGGGATACGCAGTATTTT.

Worth noting for this clonotype: Just one base apart from a much larger clone, this may be a read error. The CDR3 sequence is CASSLGGSSHEQYF. CDR3 nucleotides: TGTGCCAGCAGTTTGGGCGGGAGCTCCCACGAGCAGTACTTC. V usage is TRBV28 and J usage is TRBJ2-7; 7 bases agree with TRBD2. In germline, CDR1 is MDHEN, CDR2 SYDVKM. The CDR3 sequence is 14 residues long.

This clonotype was picked up a small number of times. The chain uses TRBV29-1 and TRBJ2-3; D is undetermined. Germline assignment: CDR1 SQVTM and CDR2 ANQGSEA. Trimming left V 6 bases short and J 8 bases short, with 15 bases between. The CDR3 has 12 residues. In nucleotides, the CDR3 is TGCAGCGTCCTTGATCGAGACGGTACGCAGTATTTT. It translates to CSVLDRDGTQYF.

This clonotype was detected ten times or more. The rearrangement links TRBV5-1 to TRBJ2-7, with D possibly TRBD1 on 6 matching bases. The CDR3 is 13 amino acids. Trimming left V 4 bases short and J 3 bases short, with 11 bases between. CDR1 SGHRS and CDR2 YFSETQ come from the germline V gene. The CDR3 region is CASSPGQRYEQYF. The CDR3 DNA reads as TGCGCCAGCAGCCCAGGACAGCGCTACGAGCAGTACTTC.

This clonotype was seen at least ten times. The chain employs TRBV12-3 or TRBV12-4 and TRBJ2-5; 13 bases align to TRBD2. CDR3 size: 17 residues. J was trimmed by 5 bases and V by 5 bases; bases with no gene match: 11. The CDR3 reads CASSPRTSGSLVETQYF. As DNA, the CDR3 is TGTGCCAGCAGTCCTCGGACTAGCGGGAGTCTGGTGGAGACCCAGTACTTC.

J is TRBJ2-2 and V is TRBV2; 9 bases are a match to TRBD2. Trimming took 4 bases from V and 1 from J; bases not matched to a gene: 1. The CDR3 extends over 15 amino acids. Germline loops: CDR1 SNHLY, CDR2 FYNNEI. This CDR3 reads CASSGSGRNTGELFF. The CDR3 DNA sequence: TGTGCCAGCAGTGGTAGCGGGAGGAACACCGGGGAGCTGTTTTTT. Full variable domain (remainder filled in from reference TRBV2 and TRBJ2-2): EPEVTQTPSHQVTQMGQEVILRCVPISNHLYFYWYRQILGQKVEFLVSFYNNEISEKSEIFDDQFSVERPDGSNFTLKIRSTKLEDSAMYFCASSGSGRNTGELFFGEGSRLTVL.

Ten or more counts support this clonotype. The gene calls are TRBV20-1 and TRBJ1-2, with D unclear. This CDR3 contains 16 residues. The germline V gene encodes CDR1 DFQATT and CDR2 SNEGSKA (reference sequence). V was cut by 6 bases and J by 2 bases, with 22 bases left in between. CDR3 loop: CSAKPWNSNQNYGYTF. The CDR3 DNA reads as TGCAGTGCCAAACCCTGGAACAGCAACCAAAACTATGGCTACACCTTC.

V is TRBV28 and J is TRBJ1-5; D might be TRBD1 (5 bases). This CDR3 has 12 amino acids. The V gene's germline CDR1 is MDHEN and CDR2 SYDVKM. Trimming took 7 bases from V and 9 from J, leaving 13 bases between them. The CDR3 is CASKDGHRPQHF. CDR3 coding DNA: TGTGCCAGCAAAGACGGACACCGGCCCCAGCATTTT.

This rearrangement joins TRBV7-8 to TRBJ2-1; TRBD1 agrees at 7 bases. Germline assignment: CDR1 SGHVS and CDR2 FQNEAQ. The CDR3 totals 17 residues. V trimming: 2 bases; J trimming: 9 bases; junction bases outside the gene matches: 16. The CDR3 DNA is TGTGCCAGCAGCTTAACCCACACCGGGACAGCCAGGCGTGAGCAGTTCTTC. It encodes CASSLTHTGTARREQFF.

This clonotype was seen many times. The CDR3 nucleotides read TGTGCCAGCAGTTACTCAGCGGGGGCAACTGAAGCTTTCTTT. This codes for CASSYSAGATEAFF. The chain is built from TRBV6-6 and TRBJ1-1; perhaps TRBD1 as D (6 bases). CDR1 and CDR2 (germline): MNHNY, SVGAGI (reference sequence). The CDR3 has 14 residues. Trimming took off 0 bases at V and 5 bases at J, with 10 bases between the two ends.

This chain links TRBV3-1 with TRBJ2-7; TRBD2 matches at 8 bases. CDR1 is LGHDT and CDR2 is YNNKEL in the germline V gene (reference sequence). The ends lost 1 base at V and 7 bases at J; junction bases unmatched: 3. The CDR3 runs to 13 residues. The CDR3 region has the DNA TGTGCCAGCAGCCAAGGACTAGCGCGGGAGCAGTACTTC. The encoded protein is CASSQGLAREQYF.

This clonotype has only a few counts. The chain combines TRBV20-1 with TRBJ1-6; D possibly corresponds to TRBD1 (6 bases). Germline CDR1 and CDR2: DFQATT and SNEGSKA (reference sequence). The CDR3 runs 14 residues. Trimming removed 6 bases from V and 13 bases from J, with 22 bases in between. In DNA form, the CDR3 reads TGCAGTGCCCCCCAGTTCCCGGGGGCGAGGCCCCTCCACTTT. Encoded protein: CSAPQFPGARPLHF.

The chain has TRBV29-1 and TRBJ1-2, with TRBD1 as a possible D gene (5 bases). V lost 4 bases and J 4 bases, leaving 7 bases between the germline ends. The CDR3 contains 11 residues. Germline V gives CDR1 SQVTM, CDR2 ANQGSEA. In DNA form, the CDR3 reads TGCAGCGTTGCACAGGCCTATGGCTACACCTTC. Translated: CSVAQAYGYTF.

The V and J genes are TRBV6-5 and TRBJ1-1; 9 positions agree with TRBD1. J gave up 2 bases and V 6 bases, and 7 bases lay outside the gene matches. Germline values: CDR1 MNHEY, CDR2 SVGAGI. This CDR3 has 15 amino acids. CDR3 sequence reads: CASSTQGARNTEAFF. The DNA of the CDR3 is TGTGCCAGCAGCACACAGGGGGCGCGCAACACTGAAGCTTTCTTT.

This clonotype was seen only a few times. The V gene is TRBV2, the J gene TRBJ2-1; 11 bases fit TRBD2. Germline V CDR1 and CDR2: SNHLY, FYNNEI. The CDR3 is 15 amino acids. V lost 4 bases, J lost 8 bases, and 7 bases stayed unmatched. Here the CDR3 DNA reads TGTGCCAGCAGTGGTAATAGCGGGAGGGGTCATGAGCAGTTCTTC. It translates to CASSGNSGRGHEQFF.

This clonotype is labeled medium-sized (0.01 to 0.1%). The rearrangement links TRBV6-1 to TRBJ2-1; TRBD1 matches at 9 bases. The trim removed 6 bases at V and 1 base at J, leaving 7 bases unmatched. CDR1 and CDR2 from the germline V gene are MNHNS and SASEGT. The CDR3 is made up of 16 amino acids. CDR3 DNA sequence: TGTGCCAGCAGGGGCCCCGGGACAGGGTCCTACAATGAGCAGTTCTTC. As protein: CASRGPGTGSYNEQFF.

This clonotype was detected a few times. The chain has TRBV7-9 and TRBJ1-5, with D possibly being TRBD1 (5 bases). CDR1 and CDR2 from the germline V gene are SEHNR and FQNEAQ (reference sequence). V was clipped by 4 bases and J by 4 bases, with 20 bases between them. The CDR3 contains 17 residues. The CDR3 bases are TGTGCCAGCAGCTCCGGGGAGTCCGGGGGAAGGAATCAGCCCCAGCATTTT. Residues: CASSSGESGGRNQPQHF.